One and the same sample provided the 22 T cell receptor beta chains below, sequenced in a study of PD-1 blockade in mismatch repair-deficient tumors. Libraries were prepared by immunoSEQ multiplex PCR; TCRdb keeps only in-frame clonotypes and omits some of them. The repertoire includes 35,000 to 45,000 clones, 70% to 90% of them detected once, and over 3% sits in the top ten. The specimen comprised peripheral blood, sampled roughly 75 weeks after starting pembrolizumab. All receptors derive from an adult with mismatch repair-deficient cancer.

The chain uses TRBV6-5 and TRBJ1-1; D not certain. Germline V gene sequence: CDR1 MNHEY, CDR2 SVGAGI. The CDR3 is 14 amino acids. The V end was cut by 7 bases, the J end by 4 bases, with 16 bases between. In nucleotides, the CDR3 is TGTGCCAGCACCAAAGGGAGGATGTCCACTGAAGCTTTCTTT. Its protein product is CASTKGRMSTEAFF.

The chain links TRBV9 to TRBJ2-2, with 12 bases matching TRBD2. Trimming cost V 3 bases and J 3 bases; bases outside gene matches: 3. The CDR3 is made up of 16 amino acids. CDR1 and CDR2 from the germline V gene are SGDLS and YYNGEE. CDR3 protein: CASSASGRADTGELFF. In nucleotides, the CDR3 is TGTGCCAGCAGCGCTAGCGGGAGGGCCGACACCGGGGAGCTGTTTTTT.

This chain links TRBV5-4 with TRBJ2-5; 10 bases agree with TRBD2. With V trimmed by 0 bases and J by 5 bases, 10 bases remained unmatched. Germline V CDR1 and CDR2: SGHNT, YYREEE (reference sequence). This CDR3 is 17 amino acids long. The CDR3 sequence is CASSLDSIAGGRETQYF. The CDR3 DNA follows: TGTGCCAGCAGCTTGGACTCAATAGCGGGAGGCCGGGAGACCCAGTACTTC.

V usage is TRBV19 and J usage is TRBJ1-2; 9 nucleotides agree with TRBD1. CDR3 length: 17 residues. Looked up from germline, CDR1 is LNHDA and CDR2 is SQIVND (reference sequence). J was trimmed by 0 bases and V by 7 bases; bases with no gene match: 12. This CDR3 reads CASTPGSRTGANYGYTF. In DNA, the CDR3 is TGTGCCAGTACCCCCGGGAGTCGGACAGGGGCTAACTATGGCTACACCTTC.

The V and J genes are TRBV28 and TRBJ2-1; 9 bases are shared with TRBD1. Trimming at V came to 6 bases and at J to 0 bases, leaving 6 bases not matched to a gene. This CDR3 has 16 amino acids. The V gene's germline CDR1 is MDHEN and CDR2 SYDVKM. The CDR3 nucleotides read TGTGCCAGCAGCCTGCCGGGACAGGGCTCCTACAATGAGCAGTTCTTC. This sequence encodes CASSLPGQGSYNEQFF. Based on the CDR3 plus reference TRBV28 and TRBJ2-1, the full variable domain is DVKVTQSSRYLVKRTGEKVFLECVQDMDHENMFWYRQDPGLGLRLIYFSYDVKMKEKGDIPEGYSVSREKKERFSLILESASTNQTSMYLCASSLPGQGSYNEQFFGPGTRLTVL.

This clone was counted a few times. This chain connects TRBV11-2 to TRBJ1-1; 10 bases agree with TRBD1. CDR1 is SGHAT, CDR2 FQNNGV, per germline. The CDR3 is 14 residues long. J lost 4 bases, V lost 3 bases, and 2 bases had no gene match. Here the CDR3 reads CASSLTGGITEAFF. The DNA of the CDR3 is TGTGCCAGCAGCTTGACAGGGGGCATCACTGAAGCTTTCTTT.

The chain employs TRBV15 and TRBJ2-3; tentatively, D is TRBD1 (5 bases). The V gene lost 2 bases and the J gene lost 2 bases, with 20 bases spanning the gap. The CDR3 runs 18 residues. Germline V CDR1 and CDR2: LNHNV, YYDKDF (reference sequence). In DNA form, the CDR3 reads TGTGCCACCAGCAGACCCCTCGGACAACTGGGGCCCACAGATACGCAGTATTTT. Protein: CATSRPLGQLGPTDTQYF.

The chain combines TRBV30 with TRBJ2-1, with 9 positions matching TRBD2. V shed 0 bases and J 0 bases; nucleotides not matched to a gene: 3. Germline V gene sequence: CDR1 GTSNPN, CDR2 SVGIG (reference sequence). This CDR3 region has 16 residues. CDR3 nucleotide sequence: TGTGCCTGGAGTGTTGAGACTAGCGGCTCCTACAATGAGCAGTTCTTC. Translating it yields CAWSVETSGSYNEQFF.

Here the CDR3 reads CASSLDFGNLNTGELFF. The CDR3 nucleotides read TGTGCCAGCAGCCTCGATTTCGGCAACCTGAACACCGGGGAGCTGTTTTTT. The chain recombines TRBV9 with TRBJ2-2; D not certain. The CDR3 contains 17 residues. V was cut by 4 bases and J by 1 base, with 17 bases left in between. CDR1 and CDR2 from the germline V gene are SGDLS and YYNGEE.

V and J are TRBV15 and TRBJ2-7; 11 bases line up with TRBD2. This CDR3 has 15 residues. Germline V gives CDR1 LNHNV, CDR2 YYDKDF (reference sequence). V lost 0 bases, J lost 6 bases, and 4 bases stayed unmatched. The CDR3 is CATSRDRGTSGEQYF. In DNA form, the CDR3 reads TGTGCCACCAGCAGAGATCGAGGGACTAGCGGCGAGCAGTACTTC.

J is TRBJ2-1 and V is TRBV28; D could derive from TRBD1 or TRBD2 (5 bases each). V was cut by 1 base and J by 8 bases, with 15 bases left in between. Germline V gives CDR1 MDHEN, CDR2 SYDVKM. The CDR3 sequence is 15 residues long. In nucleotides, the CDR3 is TGTGCCAGCAGTTTATACCCGGGAATACAGGATGAGCAGTTCTTC. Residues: CASSLYPGIQDEQFF. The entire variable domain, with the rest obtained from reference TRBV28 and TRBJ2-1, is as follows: DVKVTQSSRYLVKRTGEKVFLECVQDMDHENMFWYRQDPGLGLRLIYFSYDVKMKEKGDIPEGYSVSREKKERFSLILESASTNQTSMYLCASSLYPGIQDEQFFGPGTRLTVL.

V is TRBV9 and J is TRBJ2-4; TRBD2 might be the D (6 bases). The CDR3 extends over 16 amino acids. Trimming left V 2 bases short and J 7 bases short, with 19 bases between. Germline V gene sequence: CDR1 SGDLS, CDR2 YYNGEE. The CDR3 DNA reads TGTGCCAGCAGCGTTGATAGCGGAAGTTCAGTCAACATTCAGTACTTC. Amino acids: CASSVDSGSSVNIQYF.

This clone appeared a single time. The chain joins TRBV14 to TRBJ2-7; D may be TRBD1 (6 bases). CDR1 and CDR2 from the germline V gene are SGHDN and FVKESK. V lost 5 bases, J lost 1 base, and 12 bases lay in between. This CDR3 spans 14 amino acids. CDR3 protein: CASSNGTLSYEQYF. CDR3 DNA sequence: TGTGCCAGCAGCAACGGGACACTTTCCTACGAGCAGTACTTC.

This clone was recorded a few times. For the CDR3, the DNA is TGTGCCAGCAGCTCCCTCACAGATACGCAGTATTTT. This translates into CASSSLTDTQYF. The chain recombines TRBV5-6 with TRBJ2-3, with unresolved D. Trimming pared 3 bases from V and 2 bases from J, leaving 4 bases between. The CDR3 spans 12 residues. CDR1 is SGHDT and CDR2 is YYEEEE in the germline V gene.

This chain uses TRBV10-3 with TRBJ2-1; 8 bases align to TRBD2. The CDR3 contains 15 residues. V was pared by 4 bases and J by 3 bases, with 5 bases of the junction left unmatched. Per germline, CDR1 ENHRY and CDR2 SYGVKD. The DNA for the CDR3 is TGTGCCATCAGTGTGGCAGCGGGAGACTACAATGAGCAGTTCTTC. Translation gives CAISVAAGDYNEQFF.

CDR3: CASAPGGRATEQYF. For the CDR3, the DNA is TGTGCCAGCGCCCCAGGGGGGAGGGCAACCGAGCAGTACTTC. The V and J genes are TRBV5-4 and TRBJ2-7; tentatively, D is TRBD1 or TRBD2 (7 bases each). Looked up from germline, CDR1 is SGHNT and CDR2 is YYREEE (reference sequence). The CDR3 is made up of 14 amino acids. Between the trimmed V and J ends, which lost 7 bases and 6 bases, there was a span of 20 bases.

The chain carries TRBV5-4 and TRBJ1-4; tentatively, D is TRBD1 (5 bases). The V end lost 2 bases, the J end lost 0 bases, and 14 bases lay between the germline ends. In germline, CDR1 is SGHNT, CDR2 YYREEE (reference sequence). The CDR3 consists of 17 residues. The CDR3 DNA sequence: TGTGCCAGCAGCTTTGTGGGACTGAGTGCAACTAATGAAAAACTGTTTTTT. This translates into CASSFVGLSATNEKLFF.

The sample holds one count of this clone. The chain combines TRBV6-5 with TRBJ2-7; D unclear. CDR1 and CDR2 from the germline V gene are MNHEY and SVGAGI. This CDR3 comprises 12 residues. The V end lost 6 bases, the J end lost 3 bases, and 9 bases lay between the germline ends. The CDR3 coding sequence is TGTGCCAGCAGGAATAGAAACTACGAGCAGTACTTC. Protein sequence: CASRNRNYEQYF.

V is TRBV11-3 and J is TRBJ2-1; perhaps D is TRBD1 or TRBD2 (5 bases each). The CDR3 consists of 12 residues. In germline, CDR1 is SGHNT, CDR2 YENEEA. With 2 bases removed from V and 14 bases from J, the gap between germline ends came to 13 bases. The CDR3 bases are TGTGCCAGCAGCTTAATCCGGGACCAAAAGTTCTTC. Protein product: CASSLIRDQKFF. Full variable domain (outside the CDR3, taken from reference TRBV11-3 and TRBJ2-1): EAGVVQSPRYKIIEKKQPVAFWCNPISGHNTLYWYLQNLGQGPELLIRYENEEAVDDSQLPKDRFSAERLKGVDSTLKIQPAELGDSAVYLCASSLIRDQKFFGPGTRLTVL.

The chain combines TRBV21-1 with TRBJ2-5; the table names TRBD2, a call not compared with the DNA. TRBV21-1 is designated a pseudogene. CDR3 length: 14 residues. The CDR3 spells CASTLAPYQETQYF. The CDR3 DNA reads TGTGCCAGCACACTAGCGCCATACCAAGAGACCCAGTACTTC.

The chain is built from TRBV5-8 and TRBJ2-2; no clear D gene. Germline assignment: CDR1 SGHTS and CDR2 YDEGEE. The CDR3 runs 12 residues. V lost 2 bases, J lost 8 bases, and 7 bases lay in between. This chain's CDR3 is CASSFDGGELFF. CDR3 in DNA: TGTGCCAGCAGCTTTGATGGTGGGGAGCTGTTTTTT.

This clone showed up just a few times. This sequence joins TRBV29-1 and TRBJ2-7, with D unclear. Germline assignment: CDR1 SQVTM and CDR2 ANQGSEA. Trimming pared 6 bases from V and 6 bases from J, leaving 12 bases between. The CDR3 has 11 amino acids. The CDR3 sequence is CSVTRKGEQYF. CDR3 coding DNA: TGCAGCGTGACAAGGAAGGGCGAGCAGTACTTC.